The 12 T cell receptor beta chains presented below share a single source sample, sequenced in a study of CD8 T cells in Susac syndrome. RNA in amounts of roughly 0.5 to 1 ug was reverse transcribed with random hexamers. MiXCR, run by TCRdb on the immunoSEQ multiplex PCR reads, gives a single entry per CDR3 protein. The table shows 150,000 or so distinct CDR3 sequences, with around 95% occurring only once. The sequencing input was CD4+ T cells from PBMCs. The receptors were sampled from a human donor with Susac syndrome.

The V call is TRBV2, the J call TRBJ2-5; D remains unclear. V dropped 8 bases and J dropped 1 base, with 5 bases sitting between them. The CDR3 is made up of 11 amino acids. CDR1 is SNHLY, CDR2 FYNNEI, per germline. CDR3 in DNA: TGTGCCAGCGGGTCCCAAGAGACCCAGTACTTC. This gives the protein CASGSQETQYF.

The chain employs TRBV15 and TRBJ1-1, with D uncertain. The CDR3 is 15 amino acids. Germline lookup yields CDR1 LNHNV and CDR2 YYDKDF (reference sequence). V shed 0 bases and J shed 4 bases, with 12 bases lying between them. CDR3 DNA: TGTGCCACCAGCAGAGATTCCCTTTCGTCCACTGAAGCTTTCTTT. Amino acids: CATSRDSLSSTEAFF.

The J gene is TRBJ2-2, the V gene TRBV15; 9 nucleotides line up with TRBD1. Germline assignment: CDR1 LNHNV and CDR2 YYDKDF (reference sequence). This CDR3 contains 14 residues. With 9 bases clipped from V and 0 bases from J, the junction kept 2 bases outside the gene matches. The CDR3 coding sequence is TGTGCCACTCGGGACAGGGCGAACACCGGGGAGCTGTTTTTT. Protein: CATRDRANTGELFF. Full variable domain (missing parts from reference TRBV15 and TRBJ2-2): DAMVIQNPRYQVTQFGKPVTLSCSQTLNHNVMYWYQQKSSQAPKLLFHYYDKDFNNEADTPDNFQSRRPNTSFCFLDIRSPGLGDTAMYLCATRDRANTGELFFGEGSRLTVL.

The J gene is TRBJ2-4, the V gene TRBV21-1. TRBV21-1 is a recognized pseudogene. The CDR3 runs to 15 residues. The CDR3 DNA sequence: TGTGCCAGCAGCAGACCTCGGGGTACCAAAAACATTCAGTACTTC. This codes for CASSRPRGTKNIQYF.

The rearrangement uses TRBV5-6 and TRBJ2-1; possible D gene TRBD2, 6 bases. The CDR3 is 13 residues long. V shed 2 bases and J shed 7 bases, with 10 bases lying between them. Germline V lookup: CDR1 SGHDT, CDR2 YYEEEE. The CDR3, as DNA: TGTGCCAGCAGCTTTTCAGGGACTAATGAGCAGTTCTTC. This sequence encodes CASSFSGTNEQFF.

The genes are TRBV3-1 and TRBJ2-1; TRBD1 matches 7 bases. The CDR3 covers 16 residues. The V and J ends lost 1 base and 4 bases, in that order; junction bases with no gene match: 7. Per germline, CDR1 LGHDT and CDR2 YNNKEL (reference sequence). The CDR3 reads CASSQVGGQNYNEQFF. CDR3 in DNA: TGTGCCAGCAGCCAAGTTGGGGGACAGAATTACAATGAGCAGTTCTTC.

The J gene is TRBJ2-3, the V gene TRBV30; D possibly corresponds to TRBD2 (5 bases). Deletions cut 4 bases from V and 3 bases from J, with 17 bases between. CDR3 length: 15 amino acids. CDR1 and CDR2 (germline): GTSNPN, SVGIG (reference sequence). CDR3 in DNA: TGTGCCTGGACCCCGGGGTGGTGGGGAACAGATACGCAGTATTTT. Translated: CAWTPGWWGTDTQYF. Complete variable domain (other parts from reference TRBV30 and TRBJ2-3): SQTIHQWPATLVQPVGSPLSLECTVEGTSNPNLYWYRQAAGRGLQLLFYSVGIGQISSEVPQNLSASRPQDRQFILSSKKLLLSDSGFYLCAWTPGWWGTDTQYFGPGTRLTVL.

This clonotype has a single count. In nucleotides, the CDR3 is TGCGCCAGCAGTCAAGATGGGACAGGGGGCTTATGTCGGGAAAAACTGTTTTTT. This codes for CASSQDGTGGLCREKLFF. This chain joins TRBV23-1 and TRBJ1-4, with 12 bases that match TRBD1. TRBV23-1 is an open reading frame, and its role is uncertain. V lost 2 bases and J lost 8; bases outside the gene matches: 12. The CDR3 is 18 residues long.

The chain combines TRBV5-1 with TRBJ1-2; 8 positions agree with TRBD1. CDR3 length equals 14 residues. Trimming took 0 bases from V and 5 from J; bases not matched to a gene: 3. Germline values: CDR1 SGHRS, CDR2 YFSETQ. The CDR3 sequence is CASSLEGQEYGYTF. CDR3 DNA: TGCGCCAGCAGCTTGGAGGGACAGGAGTATGGCTACACCTTC.

J is TRBJ2-7 and V is TRBV6-5, with a possible D match to TRBD2 (5 bases). V gave up 6 bases and J gave up 2 bases, with 14 bases separating them. The CDR3 totals 14 residues. Germline lookup yields CDR1 MNHEY and CDR2 SVGAGI. In DNA form, the CDR3 reads TGTGCCAGCAGGGCCGGACTTACTACCTACGAGCAGTACTTC. It translates to CASRAGLTTYEQYF.

In its sample, this clonotype was seen once. The CDR3 DNA reads TGTGCCAGCAGCGTAGGGACAGATAAGCCCTATGGCTACACCTTC. Amino acids: CASSVGTDKPYGYTF. V gene TRBV9 combines with J gene TRBJ1-2; D possibly corresponds to TRBD1 (6 bases). This CDR3 region has 15 residues. CDR1 is SGDLS and CDR2 is YYNGEE in the germline V gene. V was pared by 0 bases and J by 4 bases, with 13 bases between.

The chain couples TRBV7-2 to TRBJ2-1; 8 bases align to TRBD2. The V gene's germline CDR1 is SGHTA and CDR2 FQGNSA. The trim removed 5 bases at V and 16 bases at J, leaving 16 bases unmatched. CDR3 length: 14 residues. This chain's CDR3 is CASSPRVREGLIFF. CDR3 coding DNA: TGTGCCAGCAGCCCAAGGGTTCGGGAGGGCCTCATCTTCTTC.